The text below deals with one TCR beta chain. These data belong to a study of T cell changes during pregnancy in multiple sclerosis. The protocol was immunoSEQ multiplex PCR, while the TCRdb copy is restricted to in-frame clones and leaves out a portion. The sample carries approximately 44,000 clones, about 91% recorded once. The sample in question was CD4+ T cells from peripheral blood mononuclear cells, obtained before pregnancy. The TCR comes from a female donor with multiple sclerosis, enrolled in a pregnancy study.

In DNA, the CDR3 is TGTGCCCAACAACCGAGGGGGGGGATGAACACTGAAGCTTTCTTT. Its translation: CAQQPRGGMNTEAFF. J is TRBJ1-1 and V is TRBV30; D possibly corresponds to TRBD1 (6 bases). From germline, CDR1 is GTSNPN and CDR2 SVGIG (reference sequence). This CDR3 comprises 15 residues. V was pared by 8 bases and J by 0 bases, with 19 bases between.